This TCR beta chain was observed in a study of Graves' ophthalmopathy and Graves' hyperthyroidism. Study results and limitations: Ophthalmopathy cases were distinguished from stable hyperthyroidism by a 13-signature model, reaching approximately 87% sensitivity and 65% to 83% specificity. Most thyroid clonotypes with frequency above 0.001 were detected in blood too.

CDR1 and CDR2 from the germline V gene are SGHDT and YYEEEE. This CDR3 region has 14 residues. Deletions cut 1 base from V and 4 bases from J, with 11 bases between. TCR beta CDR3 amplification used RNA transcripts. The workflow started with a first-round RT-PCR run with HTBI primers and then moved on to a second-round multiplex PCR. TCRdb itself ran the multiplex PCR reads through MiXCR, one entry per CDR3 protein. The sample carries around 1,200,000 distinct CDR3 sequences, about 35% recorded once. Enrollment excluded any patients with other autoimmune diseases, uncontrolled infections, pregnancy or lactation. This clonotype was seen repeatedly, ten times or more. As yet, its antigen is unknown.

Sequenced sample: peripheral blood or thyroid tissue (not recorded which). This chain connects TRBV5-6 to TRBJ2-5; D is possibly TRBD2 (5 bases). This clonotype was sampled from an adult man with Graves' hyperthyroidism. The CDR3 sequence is CASSLSGRLETQYF. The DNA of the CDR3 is TGTGCCAGCAGCTTGAGCGGCCGACTAGAGACCCAGTACTTC.